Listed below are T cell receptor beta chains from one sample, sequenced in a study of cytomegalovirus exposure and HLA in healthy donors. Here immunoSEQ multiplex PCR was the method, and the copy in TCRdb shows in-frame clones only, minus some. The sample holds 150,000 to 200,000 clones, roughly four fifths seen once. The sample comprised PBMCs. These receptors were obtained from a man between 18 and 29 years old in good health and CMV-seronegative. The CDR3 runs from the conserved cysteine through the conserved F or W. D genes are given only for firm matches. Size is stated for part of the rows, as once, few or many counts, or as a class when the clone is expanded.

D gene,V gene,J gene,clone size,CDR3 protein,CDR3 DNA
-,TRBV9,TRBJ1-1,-,CASSVAPGGTEAFF,TGTGCCAGCAGCGTAGCTCCGGGTGGCACTGAAGCTTTCTTT
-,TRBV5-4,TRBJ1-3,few,CASSFQGSGNTIYF,TGTGCCAGCAGCTTTCAGGGTTCTGGAAACACCATATATTTT
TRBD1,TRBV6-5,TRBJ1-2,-,CASSYTGANYGYTF,TGTGCCAGCAGTTATACAGGGGCGAACTATGGCTACACCTTC
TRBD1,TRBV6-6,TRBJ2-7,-,CASSLPGQHYEQYF,TGTGCCAGCAGTCTCCCGGGACAGCACTACGAGCAGTACTTC
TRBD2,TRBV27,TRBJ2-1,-,CASTTGGYEQFF,TGTGCCAGCACTACGGGAGGGTATGAGCAGTTCTTC
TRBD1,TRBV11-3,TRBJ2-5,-,CASSRQPRGSQETQYF,TGTGCCAGCAGCCGACAGCCCAGGGGGAGCCAAGAGACCCAGTACTTC
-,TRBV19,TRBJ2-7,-,CASSRGTYEQYF,TGTGCCAGTAGTCGGGGGACCTACGAGCAGTACTTC
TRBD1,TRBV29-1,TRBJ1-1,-,CSVLTGGRNTEAFF,TGCAGCGTTTTGACAGGGGGCCGGAACACTGAAGCTTTCTTT
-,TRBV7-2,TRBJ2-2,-,CASILAANTGELFF,TGTGCCAGCATCTTGGCAGCGAACACCGGGGAGCTGTTTTTT
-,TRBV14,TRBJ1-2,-,CASSQIPGGGLGGYTF,TGTGCCAGCAGCCAAATCCCGGGTGGGGGGTTGGGTGGCTACACCTTC
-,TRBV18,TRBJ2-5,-,CASSPFGGETQYF,TGTGCCAGCTCACCATTTGGGGGGGAGACCCAGTACTTC
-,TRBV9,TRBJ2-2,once,CASSDRGVRTGELFF,TGTGCCAGCAGCGATAGGGGTGTTCGCACCGGGGAGCTGTTTTTT
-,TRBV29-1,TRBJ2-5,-,CSGGRIGRDETQYF,TGCAGCGGGGGGAGGATTGGCAGGGATGAGACCCAGTACTTC
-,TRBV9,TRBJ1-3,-,CASSVGRGNTIYF,TGTGCCAGCAGCGTAGGCAGAGGAAACACCATATATTTT
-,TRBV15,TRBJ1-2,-,CATSRVETELYGYTF,TGTGCCACCAGCAGGGTAGAGACAGAGCTTTATGGCTACACCTTC
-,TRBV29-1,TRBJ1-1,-,CSVHRDTMNTEAFF,TGCAGCGTCCACCGGGACACAATGAACACTGAAGCTTTCTTT
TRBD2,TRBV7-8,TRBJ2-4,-,CASSLSSGGYEVAKNIQYF,TGTGCCAGCAGCTTAAGTAGCGGGGGGTACGAAGTAGCCAAAAACATTCAGTACTTC
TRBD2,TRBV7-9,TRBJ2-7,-,CASSFLTLAGGPYEQYF,TGTGCCAGCAGCTTCCTTACGCTAGCGGGAGGGCCGTACGAGCAGTACTTC
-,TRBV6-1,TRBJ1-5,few,CASSRQSSNQPQHF,TGTGCCAGCAGTAGACAATCGAGCAATCAGCCCCAGCATTTT
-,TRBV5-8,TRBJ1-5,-,CARWGAPKGLSNQPQHF,TGTGCCAGATGGGGCGCCCCGAAGGGATTAAGCAATCAGCCCCAGCATTTT
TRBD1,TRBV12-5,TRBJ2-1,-,CASGSDRGHKEQFF,TGTGCTAGTGGTTCGGACAGGGGGCATAAAGAGCAGTTCTTC
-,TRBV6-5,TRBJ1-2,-,CASSFVLTGFAAGYTF,TGTGCCAGCAGTTTCGTGCTAACCGGGTTTGCGGCGGGCTACACCTTC
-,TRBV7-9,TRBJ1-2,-,CASSLPGSQGGYTF,TGTGCCAGCAGCTTACCAGGGTCCCAAGGAGGCTACACCTTC
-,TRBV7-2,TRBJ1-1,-,CASSLVKNTEAFF,TGTGCCAGCAGCTTAGTTAAGAACACTGAAGCTTTCTTT
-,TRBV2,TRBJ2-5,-,CASLGSQETQYF,TGTGCCAGCCTGGGCTCCCAAGAGACCCAGTACTTC
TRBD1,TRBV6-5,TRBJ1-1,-,CASGYSIQGAVTEAFF,TGTGCCAGCGGTTACTCAATACAGGGGGCGGTCACTGAAGCTTTCTTT
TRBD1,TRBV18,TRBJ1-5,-,CASSPLGQGGDSNQPQHF,TGTGCCAGCTCACCCCTGGGACAGGGAGGAGATAGCAATCAGCCCCAGCATTTT
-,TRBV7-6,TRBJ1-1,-,CASSSGGAEAFF,TGTGCCAGCAGCTCGGGAGGAGCTGAAGCTTTCTTT
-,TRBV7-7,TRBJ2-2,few,CASSLSAGELFF,TGTGCTAGCAGCTTATCTGCCGGGGAGCTGTTTTTT
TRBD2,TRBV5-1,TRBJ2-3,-,CASSFPSGVGDTQYF,TGCGCCAGCAGCTTCCCTAGCGGGGTTGGAGATACGCAGTATTTT
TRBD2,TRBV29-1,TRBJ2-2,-,CSVISGNGAGELFF,TGCAGCGTGATTAGCGGGAACGGGGCCGGGGAGCTGTTTTTT
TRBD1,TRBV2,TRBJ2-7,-,CANEGASNEQYF,TGTGCCAACGAGGGGGCGAGCAACGAGCAGTACTTC
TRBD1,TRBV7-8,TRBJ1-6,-,CASSAGQGDSPLHF,TGTGCCAGCAGCGCCGGACAGGGAGATTCACCCCTCCACTTT
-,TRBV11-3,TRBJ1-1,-,CASSCRTAEAFF,TGTGCCAGCAGCTGTAGGACAGCTGAAGCTTTCTTT
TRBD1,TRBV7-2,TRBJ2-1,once,CASSEGQGVKFF,TGTGCCAGCAGCGAGGGACAGGGGGTTAAGTTCTTC
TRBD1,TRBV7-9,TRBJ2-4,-,CSSTRGQEQNIQYF,TGTTCCAGCACCCGGGGACAGGAGCAAAACATTCAGTACTTC
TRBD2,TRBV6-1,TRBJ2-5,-,CAGRIAGGPEETQYF,TGTGCCGGCAGAATAGCGGGGGGCCCTGAAGAGACCCAGTACTTC
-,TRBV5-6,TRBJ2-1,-,CASSSLTGITYNEQFF,TGTGCCAGCAGCTCCCTCACAGGGATAACCTACAATGAGCAGTTCTTC
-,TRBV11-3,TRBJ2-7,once,CASSRFVEGEQYF,TGTGCCAGCAGTAGATTCGTGGAGGGGGAGCAGTACTTC